This T cell receptor (beta chain) is from a study of CD8+ T cells in alopecia areata. The study, taken as a whole, reports: Expanded CD8+ clones among the top 100, and scalp clonality, were significantly decreased by tofacitinib. Especially in alopecia totalis/universalis, lesional scalp showed greater clonality than normal scalp did.

Once RNA had been extracted, it was reverse transcribed into cDNA to act as the sequencing template. TCRdb's copy holds only in-frame clones and misses some; the assay was immunoSEQ multiplex PCR. Of about 160,000 clones in the sample, 50% to 70% were seen once. V shed 7 bases, J shed 3 bases, and the junction held 11 bases outside the gene matches. Germline-derived CDR1 and CDR2 are SQVTM and ANQGSEA. This CDR3 region has 15 residues. Treatment defined: oral pan-JAK inhibitor, 5-10 mg twice daily. Alopecia areata patients gave lesional scalp punch biopsies and peripheral blood samples. Comment on this clone: Antigen specificity is unknown.

This clonotype was obtained from a human donor with alopecia areata. The gene calls are TRBV29-1 and TRBJ2-7; TRBD1 agrees at 11 bases. Specimen: CD4+ T cells sorted from blood, collected at week 4, from a patient treated with tofacitinib. The DNA for the CDR3 is TGCAGCGCCGCCCCAGGGACAGGGGGTTTCTACGAGCAGTACTTC. Amino acids: CSAAPGTGGFYEQYF.